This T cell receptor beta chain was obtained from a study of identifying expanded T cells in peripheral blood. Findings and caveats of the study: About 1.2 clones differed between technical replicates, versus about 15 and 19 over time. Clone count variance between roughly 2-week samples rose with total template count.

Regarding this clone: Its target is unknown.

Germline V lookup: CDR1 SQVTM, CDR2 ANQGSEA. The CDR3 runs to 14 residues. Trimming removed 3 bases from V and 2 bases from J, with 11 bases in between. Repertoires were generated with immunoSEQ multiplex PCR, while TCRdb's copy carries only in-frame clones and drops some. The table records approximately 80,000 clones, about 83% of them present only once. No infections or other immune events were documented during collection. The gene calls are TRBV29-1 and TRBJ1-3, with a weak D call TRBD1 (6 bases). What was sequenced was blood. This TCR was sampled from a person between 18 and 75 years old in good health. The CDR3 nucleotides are TGCAGCGTTGAGGGGGGCGAGGCTGGAAACACCATATATTTT. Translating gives CSVEGGEAGNTIYF.